This passage covers 20 T cell receptor beta chains from one sample sequenced in a study of identical twins. Using its own MiXCR run on the 5' RACE reads, TCRdb lists one record per CDR3 protein. The sample carries roughly 230,000 distinct CDR3 sequences, roughly 8.7% recorded once. Separately, the same data were catalogued under a study of yellow fever vaccine responses in identical twins.

The sequenced sample was CD8+ T cells sorted from blood. All receptors come from a woman younger than 30 in good health.

In this sample, this clonotype turned up a few times. This sequence joins TRBV3-1 and TRBJ2-5; 11 bases align to TRBD2. In germline, CDR1 is LGHDT, CDR2 YNNKEL (reference sequence). The CDR3 is 19 residues long. J lost 2 bases, V lost 0 bases, and 11 bases had no gene match. CDR3 DNA sequence: TGTGCCAGCAGCCAAGAAAATTCACTAGCGGGAGCCCTACAAGAGACCCAGTACTTC. This sequence encodes CASSQENSLAGALQETQYF.

This clonotype was counted only a few times. V usage is TRBV27 and J usage is TRBJ1-1, with D possibly matching TRBD1 (5 bases). The CDR3 extends over 12 amino acids. The V end was cut by 3 bases, the J end by 7 bases, with 9 bases between. CDR1 and CDR2 from the germline V gene are MNHEY and SMNVEV (reference sequence). Written as DNA, the CDR3 is TGTGCCAGCAGTTTCGGGGCAGGTGAAGCTTTCTTT. It is translated as CASSFGAGEAFF.

This clonotype was counted ten times or more. The chain links TRBV4-3 to TRBJ2-1, with TRBD2 as a possible D gene (5 bases). The germline gives CDR1 LGHNA, CDR2 YSLEER. CDR3 length: 16 residues. Trimming removed 0 bases from V and 2 bases from J, with 11 bases in between. The CDR3 reads CASSQDVASPYNEQFF. The CDR3 nucleotides are TGCGCCAGCAGCCAAGATGTGGCTAGCCCCTACAATGAGCAGTTCTTC.

This clonotype was seen only a few times. The rearrangement joins TRBV29-1 to TRBJ2-1, with 8 positions matching TRBD1. CDR3 length: 14 amino acids. The germline gives CDR1 SQVTM, CDR2 ANQGSEA. J gave up 7 bases and V 3 bases, and 8 bases lay outside the gene matches. CDR3 in amino acids: CSVEGRGLWNEQFF. CDR3 DNA sequence: TGCAGCGTTGAGGGCAGGGGGCTATGGAATGAGCAGTTCTTC.

This clonotype occurred a few times. V and J are TRBV7-8 and TRBJ2-5; 7 bases align to TRBD1. This CDR3 contains 16 residues. V shed 1 base, J shed 4 bases, and the junction held 9 bases outside the gene matches. In germline, CDR1 is SGHVS, CDR2 FQNEAQ. The CDR3 sequence: CASSLEFAGGSETQYF. CDR3 DNA sequence: TGTGCCAGCAGCTTAGAGTTTGCAGGGGGATCAGAGACCCAGTACTTC. Full variable domain (remainder filled in from reference TRBV7-8 and TRBJ2-5): GAGVSQSPRYKVAKRGQDVALRCDPISGHVSLFWYQQALGQGPEFLTYFQNEAQLDKSGLPSDRFFAERPEGSVSTLKIQRTQQEDSAVYLCASSLEFAGGSETQYFGPGTRLLVL.

This clonotype was recorded at least ten times. The rearrangement joins TRBV7-9 to TRBJ1-1, with D perhaps matching TRBD1 (6 bases). This CDR3 comprises 13 residues. Trimming took 6 bases from V and 4 from J, leaving 12 bases between them. Germline CDR1 and CDR2: SEHNR and FQNEAQ (reference sequence). The CDR3 reads CASSPPGATEAFF. The CDR3 nucleotides are TGTGCCAGCAGTCCACCAGGGGCCACTGAAGCTTTCTTT.

The chain combines TRBV12-3 or TRBV12-4 with TRBJ2-7, with D tentatively TRBD1 (5 bases). With 7 bases removed from V and 0 bases from J, the gap between germline ends came to 10 bases. The CDR3 is 13 amino acids. The CDR3 DNA reads as TGTGCCAGCACCAGCAGGGACTCCTACGAGCAGTACTTC. Its protein product is CASTSRDSYEQYF.

The chain has TRBV3-1 and TRBJ2-7; a weak D match, TRBD1 (6 bases). This CDR3 spans 16 amino acids. Germline CDR1 and CDR2: LGHDT and YNNKEL (reference sequence). V lost 0 bases and J 2 bases, leaving 14 bases between the germline ends. CDR3 in amino acids: CASSQEWGLAAYEQYF. The CDR3 nucleotides are TGTGCCAGCAGCCAAGAGTGGGGGCTTGCCGCCTACGAGCAGTACTTC.

This clonotype showed up many times. This chain uses TRBV10-3 with TRBJ1-5; 7 bases line up with TRBD1. The CDR3 totals 18 residues. From germline, CDR1 is ENHRY and CDR2 SYGVKD. The V segment lost 3 bases and the J segment 6 bases; nucleotides outside the gene matches: 17. CDR3 sequence: CAISDPPKDRLGPQPQHF. CDR3 DNA sequence: TGTGCCATCAGTGATCCCCCCAAGGACAGGCTGGGACCTCAGCCCCAGCATTTT.

A few counts support this clonotype. V usage is TRBV7-2 and J usage is TRBJ2-3, with TRBD2 identical over 7 bases. V lost 5 bases and J lost 4; bases outside the gene matches: 9. Germline V CDR1 and CDR2: SGHTA, FQGNSA. The CDR3 runs to 15 residues. Written as DNA, the CDR3 is TGTGCCAGCAGCCCGACCGCTAGCGGCCCAGATACGCAGTATTTT. This sequence encodes CASSPTASGPDTQYF.

This clonotype was counted ten times or more. This chain connects TRBV25-1 to TRBJ2-1, with TRBD2 matching over 12 bases. Trimming cost V 1 base and J 7 bases; bases outside gene matches: 14. Germline loops: CDR1 MGHDK, CDR2 SYGVNS. The CDR3 totals 19 residues. Here the CDR3 reads CASSESSLSSGRVWNEQFF. DNA for the CDR3: TGTGCCAGCAGTGAATCTTCTTTGTCTAGCGGGAGGGTTTGGAATGAGCAGTTCTTC.

This clonotype was seen ten or more times. The chain recombines TRBV7-2 with TRBJ2-1; 10 bases match TRBD2. V shed 5 bases and J 10 bases; nucleotides not matched to a gene: 11. This CDR3 has 15 amino acids. Germline CDR1 and CDR2: SGHTA and FQGNSA. The CDR3 reads CASSLLPLAGKEQFF. The CDR3 region has the DNA TGTGCCAGCAGCCTCCTTCCACTAGCGGGAAAAGAGCAGTTCTTC.

Ten or more counts support this clonotype. The J gene is TRBJ2-7, the V gene TRBV4-3; D uncertain. The CDR3 totals 16 residues. V gave up 0 bases and J gave up 5 bases, with 17 bases separating them. CDR1 is LGHNA and CDR2 is YSLEER in the germline V gene. CDR3 amino acids: CASSQDLGQEGHEQYF. As DNA, the CDR3 is TGCGCCAGCAGCCAAGACCTCGGGCAGGAAGGACACGAGCAGTACTTC.

With respect to this clonotype: The junction departs from the called germline gene at one end, perhaps through a read error. The chain joins TRBV27 to TRBJ2-7; D tentatively fits TRBD1 or TRBD2 (6 bases each). There are 14 residues in the CDR3. The germline gives CDR1 MNHEY, CDR2 SMNVEV (reference sequence). The CDR3 sequence is CASSLRGASYVQYF. The CDR3, as DNA: TGTGCCAGCAGTTTAAGGGGGGCCAGTTACGTGCAGTACTTC.

This clonotype was picked up a small number of times. The chain employs TRBV7-8 and TRBJ2-3, with a possible D match to TRBD2 (6 bases). Germline V CDR1 and CDR2: SGHVS, FQNEAQ. This CDR3 has 16 residues. Trimming cost V 5 bases and J 1 base, with 16 bases left between them. CDR3 sequence: CASSPTGSVGTDTQYF. CDR3 nucleotide sequence: TGTGCCAGCAGCCCGACCGGGAGTGTCGGCACAGATACGCAGTATTTT.

This clonotype was found a few times. The J gene is TRBJ1-5, the V gene TRBV6-5, with unresolved D. Germline V gives CDR1 MNHEY, CDR2 SVGAGI. There are 14 residues in the CDR3. V was pared by 0 bases and J by 3 bases, with 6 bases between. Written as DNA, the CDR3 is TGTGCCAGCAGTTACTCCCCGGTCAATCAGCCCCAGCATTTT. It encodes CASSYSPVNQPQHF.

The V and J genes are TRBV15 and TRBJ1-1; D gene uncertain. This CDR3 region has 15 residues. Germline V CDR1 and CDR2: LNHNV, YYDKDF (reference sequence). V was cut by 0 bases and J by 1 base, with 9 bases left in between. CDR3 amino acids: CATSRDTLGNTEAFF. DNA of the CDR3: TGTGCCACCAGCAGAGATACCCTGGGGAACACTGAAGCTTTCTTT. Combining the CDR3 with reference TRBV15 and TRBJ1-1 gives the whole variable domain DAMVIQNPRYQVTQFGKPVTLSCSQTLNHNVMYWYQQKSSQAPKLLFHYYDKDFNNEADTPDNFQSRRPNTSFCFLDIRSPGLGDTAMYLCATSRDTLGNTEAFFGQGTRLTVV.

The V gene is TRBV20-1, the J gene TRBJ2-1, with TRBD2 matching 13 bases. With V trimmed by 0 bases and J by 10 bases, 6 bases remained unmatched. The germline V gene encodes CDR1 DFQATT and CDR2 SNEGSKA (reference sequence). This CDR3 spans 15 amino acids. CDR3 sequence: CSARDGLAGAFEQFF. The DNA for the CDR3 is TGCAGTGCTAGAGATGGACTAGCGGGAGCATTCGAGCAGTTCTTC.

This clonotype was found a few times. The V call is TRBV7-9, the J call TRBJ2-5, with D perhaps matching TRBD1 (6 bases). This CDR3 is built from 16 residues. Germline V gene sequence: CDR1 SEHNR, CDR2 FQNEAQ (reference sequence). The V end was cut by 5 bases, the J end by 5 bases, with 21 bases between. The CDR3 loop is CASSRTQGTSLETQYF. The CDR3 bases are TGTGCCAGCAGCCGAACACAGGGTACTTCCCTGGAGACCCAGTACTTC.

In nucleotides, the CDR3 is TGTGCCAGCAGCCCGCGACGGGACTACAATGAGCAGTTCTTC. This gives the protein CASSPRRDYNEQFF. This chain connects TRBV7-2 to TRBJ2-1; D is perhaps TRBD2 (5 bases). The CDR3 has 14 residues. Germline values: CDR1 SGHTA, CDR2 FQGNSA. Trimming removed 5 bases from V and 3 bases from J, with 11 bases in between.